These T cell receptor beta chains were read from a single sample in a study of CD8+ T cells in alopecia areata. The table came from immunoSEQ multiplex PCR; TCRdb's copy has only in-frame clones and leaves some out. There are some 200,000 clones in the sample; approximately 57% occur only once, and 1.6% lies in the top ten. Here the sequenced sample was CD4+ T cells sorted from blood, taken at week 4, from a patient treated with tofacitinib. The receptors shown here come from a human donor with alopecia areata. Each CDR3 is given with its conserved first and last residue. Each record gives: J gene, clone size, V gene, D gene, CDR3 protein, CDR3 DNA. The D gene is left open where the match is weak. For some rows the clone size is stated as once, few or many, or as a class when expanded; others skip it.

TRBJ1-5 | . | TRBV7-2 | TRBD1 | CASSPTGGQPQHF | TGTGCCAGCAGTCCAACAGGGGGGCAGCCCCAGCATTTT
TRBJ2-7 | . | TRBV9 | . | CASSLAGSYEQYF | TGTGCCAGCAGCCTAGCAGGTTCCTACGAGCAGTACTTC
TRBJ2-7 | . | TRBV29-1 | . | CSVEFGPTYEQYF | TGCAGCGTTGAATTTGGGCCTACCTACGAGCAGTACTTC
TRBJ1-1 | . | TRBV5-1 | . | CASTSALNTEAFF | TGCGCCAGCACCTCGGCTCTGAACACTGAAGCTTTCTTT
TRBJ2-1 | few | TRBV29-1 | . | CSVEDPGYRNEQFF | TGCAGCGTTGAAGATCCGGGTTACCGCAATGAGCAGTTCTTC
TRBJ1-6 | . | TRBV5-1 | . | CASTILGDANSPLHF | TGCGCCAGCACTATCCTCGGAGACGCTAATTCACCCCTCCACTTT
TRBJ2-1 | . | TRBV7-2 | TRBD2 | CASSSFLAGGNEQFF | TGTGCCAGCAGCTCATTTTTAGCGGGGGGAAATGAGCAGTTCTTC
TRBJ1-2 | . | TRBV7-8 | . | CASSPKAEGGYTF | TGTGCCAGCAGCCCAAAGGCTGAAGGGGGCTACACCTTC
TRBJ2-3 | many | TRBV10-3 | TRBD2 | CAILAGVPDTQYF | TGTGCCATACTAGCGGGGGTTCCAGATACGCAGTATTTT
TRBJ1-1 | . | TRBV14 | TRBD1 | CASSHRDRGVKVPTEAFF | TGTGCCAGCAGCCACCGGGACAGGGGCGTGAAAGTACCCACTGAAGCTTTCTTT
TRBJ2-3 | few | TRBV2 | . | CASSPRPSTDTQYF | TGTGCCAGCAGCCCTCGGCCAAGCACAGATACGCAGTATTTT
TRBJ2-3 | . | TRBV2 | . | CASSYVTDTQYF | TGTGCCAGCAGTTACGTCACAGATACGCAGTATTTT
TRBJ2-7 | . | TRBV15 | . | CATSRVNYEQYF | TGTGCCACCAGCAGAGTAAACTACGAGCAGTACTTC
TRBJ2-3 | few | TRBV30 | TRBD2 | CAWSVGTSGGLGSEDTQYF | TGTGCCTGGAGCGTCGGGACTAGCGGGGGCCTGGGTTCGGAAGATACGCAGTATTTT
TRBJ2-3 | . | TRBV15 | . | CATSPRGRRDTQYF | TGTGCCACCAGCCCGCGGGGGCGGAGGGATACGCAGTATTTT
TRBJ2-1 | . | TRBV5-1 | . | CASSGRLGRQFF | TGCGCCAGCAGCGGGAGACTAGGAAGGCAGTTCTTC